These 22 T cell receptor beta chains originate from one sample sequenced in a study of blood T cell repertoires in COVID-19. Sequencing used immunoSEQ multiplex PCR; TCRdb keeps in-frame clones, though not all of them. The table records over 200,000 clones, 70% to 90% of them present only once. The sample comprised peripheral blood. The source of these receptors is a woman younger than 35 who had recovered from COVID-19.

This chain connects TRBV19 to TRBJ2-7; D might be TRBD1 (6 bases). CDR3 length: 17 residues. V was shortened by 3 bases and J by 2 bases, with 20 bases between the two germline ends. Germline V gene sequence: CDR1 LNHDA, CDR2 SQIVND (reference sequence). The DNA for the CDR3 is TGTGCCAGTAGTATCACTGGGTATCAGGGGAGACCCTACGAGCAGTACTTC. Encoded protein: CASSITGYQGRPYEQYF.

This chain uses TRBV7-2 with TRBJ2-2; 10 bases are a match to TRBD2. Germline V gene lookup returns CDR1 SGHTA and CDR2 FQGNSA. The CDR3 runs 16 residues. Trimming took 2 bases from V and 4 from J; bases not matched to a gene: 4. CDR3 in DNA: TGTGCCAGCAGCTTACTAGCGGGAGTTAGCACCGGGGAGCTGTTTTTT. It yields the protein CASSLLAGVSTGELFF.

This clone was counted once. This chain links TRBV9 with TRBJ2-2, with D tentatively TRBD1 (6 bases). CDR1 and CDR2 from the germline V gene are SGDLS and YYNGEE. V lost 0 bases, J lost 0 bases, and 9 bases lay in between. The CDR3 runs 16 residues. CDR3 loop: CASSVEQGTNTGELFF. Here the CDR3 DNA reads TGTGCCAGCAGCGTAGAACAGGGTACGAACACCGGGGAGCTGTTTTTT.

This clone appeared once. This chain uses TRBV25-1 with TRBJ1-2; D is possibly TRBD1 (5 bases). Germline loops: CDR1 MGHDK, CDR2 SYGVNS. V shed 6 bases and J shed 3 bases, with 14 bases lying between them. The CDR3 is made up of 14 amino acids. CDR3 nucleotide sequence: TGTGCCAGCAGCCCTATGACAGATTACTATGGCTACACCTTC. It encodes CASSPMTDYYGYTF.

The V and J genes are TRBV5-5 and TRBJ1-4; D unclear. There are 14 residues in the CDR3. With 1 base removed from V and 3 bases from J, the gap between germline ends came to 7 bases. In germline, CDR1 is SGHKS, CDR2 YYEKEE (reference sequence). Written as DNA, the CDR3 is TGTGCCAGCAGCTTGATAATAGCTAATGAAAAACTGTTTTTT. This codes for CASSLIIANEKLFF.

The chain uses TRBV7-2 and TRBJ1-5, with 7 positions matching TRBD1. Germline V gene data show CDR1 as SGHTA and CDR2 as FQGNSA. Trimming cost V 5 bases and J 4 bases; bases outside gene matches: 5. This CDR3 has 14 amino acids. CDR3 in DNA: TGTGCCAGCAGCCCCGGGACAGTTAATCAGCCCCAGCATTTT. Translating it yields CASSPGTVNQPQHF.

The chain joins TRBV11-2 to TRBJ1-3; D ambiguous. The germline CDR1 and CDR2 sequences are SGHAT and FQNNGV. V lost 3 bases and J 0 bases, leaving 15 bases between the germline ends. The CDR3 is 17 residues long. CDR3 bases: TGTGCCAGCAGCTTGGAGTATCTGACTTTCTCTGGAAACACCATATATTTT. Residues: CASSLEYLTFSGNTIYF.

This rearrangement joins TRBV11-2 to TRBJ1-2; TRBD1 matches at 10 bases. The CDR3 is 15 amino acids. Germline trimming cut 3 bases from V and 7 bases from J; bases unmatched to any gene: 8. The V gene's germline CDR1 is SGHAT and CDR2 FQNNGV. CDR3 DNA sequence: TGTGCCAGCAGCTTGGGGACAGGGGTCGGGGGTGGCTACACCTTC. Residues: CASSLGTGVGGGYTF.

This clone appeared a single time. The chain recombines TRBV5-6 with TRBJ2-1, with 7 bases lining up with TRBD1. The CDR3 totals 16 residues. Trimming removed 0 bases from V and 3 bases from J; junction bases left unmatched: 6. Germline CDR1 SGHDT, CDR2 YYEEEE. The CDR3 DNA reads TGTGCCAGCAGCTTGGCCGGGACAGAACACTACAATGAGCAGTTCTTC. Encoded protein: CASSLAGTEHYNEQFF.

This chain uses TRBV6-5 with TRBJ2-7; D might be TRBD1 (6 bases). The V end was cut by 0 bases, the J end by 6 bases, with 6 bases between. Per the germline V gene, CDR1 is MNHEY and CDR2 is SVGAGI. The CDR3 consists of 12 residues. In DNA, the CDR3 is TGTGCCAGCAGTTACTCGACAGGCGAGCAGTACTTC. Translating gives CASSYSTGEQYF.

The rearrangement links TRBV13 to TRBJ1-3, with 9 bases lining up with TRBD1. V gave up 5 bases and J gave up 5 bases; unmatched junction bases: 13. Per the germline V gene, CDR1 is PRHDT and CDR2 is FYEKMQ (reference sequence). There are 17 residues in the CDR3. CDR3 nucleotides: TGTGCCAGCAGCATCGATACAGGGGGCGTTAGTAGAAACACCATATATTTT. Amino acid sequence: CASSIDTGGVSRNTIYF. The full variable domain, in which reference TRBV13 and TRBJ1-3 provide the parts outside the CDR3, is AAGVIQSPRHLIKEKRETATLKCYPIPRHDTVYWYQQGPGQDPQFLISFYEKMQSDKGSIPDRFSAQQFSDYHSELNMSSLELGDSALYFCASSIDTGGVSRNTIYFGEGSWLTVV.

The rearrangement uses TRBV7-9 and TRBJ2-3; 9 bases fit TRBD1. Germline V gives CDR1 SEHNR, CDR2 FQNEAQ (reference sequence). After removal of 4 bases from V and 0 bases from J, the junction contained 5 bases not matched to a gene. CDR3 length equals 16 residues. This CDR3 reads CASSSETGGSTDTQYF. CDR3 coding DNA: TGTGCCAGCAGCTCCGAGACAGGGGGTAGCACAGATACGCAGTATTTT. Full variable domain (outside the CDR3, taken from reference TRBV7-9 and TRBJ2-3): DTGVSQNPRHKITKRGQNVTFRCDPISEHNRLYWYRQTLGQGPEFLTYFQNEAQLEKSRLLSDRFSAERPKGSFSTLEIQRTEQGDSAMYLCASSSETGGSTDTQYFGPGTRLTVL.

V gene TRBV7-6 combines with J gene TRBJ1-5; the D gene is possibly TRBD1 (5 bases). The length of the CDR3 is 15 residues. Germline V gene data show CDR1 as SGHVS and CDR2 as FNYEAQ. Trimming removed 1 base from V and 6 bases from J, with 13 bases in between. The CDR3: CASSLEGPGGQPQHF. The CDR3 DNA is TGTGCCAGCAGCTTAGAGGGCCCCGGGGGTCAGCCCCAGCATTTT.

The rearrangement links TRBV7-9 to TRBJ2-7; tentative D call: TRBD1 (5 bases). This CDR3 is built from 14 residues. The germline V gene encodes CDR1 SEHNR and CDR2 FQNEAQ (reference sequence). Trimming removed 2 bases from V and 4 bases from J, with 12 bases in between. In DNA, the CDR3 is TGTGCCAGCAGCTTACGACCCGACAGTTACGAGCAGTACTTC. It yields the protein CASSLRPDSYEQYF.

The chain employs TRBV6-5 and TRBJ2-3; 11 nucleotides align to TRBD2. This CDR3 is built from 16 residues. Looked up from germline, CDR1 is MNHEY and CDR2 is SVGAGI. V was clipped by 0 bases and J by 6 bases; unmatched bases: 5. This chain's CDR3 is CASSYSSSGRADTQYF. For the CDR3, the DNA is TGTGCCAGCAGTTACTCGAGTAGCGGGAGGGCTGATACGCAGTATTTT.

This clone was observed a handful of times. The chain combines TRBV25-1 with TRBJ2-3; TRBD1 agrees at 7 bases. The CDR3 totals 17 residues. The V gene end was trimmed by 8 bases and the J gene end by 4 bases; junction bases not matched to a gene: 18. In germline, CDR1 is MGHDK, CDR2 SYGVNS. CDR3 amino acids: CASEPLETGTVPDTQYF. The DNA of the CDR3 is TGTGCCAGCGAGCCTTTAGAAACAGGGACAGTACCAGATACGCAGTATTTT.

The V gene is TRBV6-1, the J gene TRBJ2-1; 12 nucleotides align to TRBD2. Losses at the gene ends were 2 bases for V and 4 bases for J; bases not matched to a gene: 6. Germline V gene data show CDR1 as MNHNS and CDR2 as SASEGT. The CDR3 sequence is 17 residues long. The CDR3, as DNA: TGTGCCAGCAGTGAACTACCTAGCGGGAGGGGTTACAATGAGCAGTTCTTC. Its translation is CASSELPSGRGYNEQFF.

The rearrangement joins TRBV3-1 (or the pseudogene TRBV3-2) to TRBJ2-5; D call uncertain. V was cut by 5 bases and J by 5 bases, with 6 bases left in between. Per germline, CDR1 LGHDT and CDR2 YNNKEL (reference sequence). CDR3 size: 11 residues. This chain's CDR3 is CASSFRETQYF. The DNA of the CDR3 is TGTGCCAGCAGCTTCCGTGAGACCCAGTACTTC.

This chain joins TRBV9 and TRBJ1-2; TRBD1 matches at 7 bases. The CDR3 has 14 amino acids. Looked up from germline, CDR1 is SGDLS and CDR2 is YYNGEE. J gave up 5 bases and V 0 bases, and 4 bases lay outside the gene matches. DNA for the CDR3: TGTGCCAGCAGCGTAGCGGAGGGACAGTATGGCTACACCTTC. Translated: CASSVAEGQYGYTF.

DNA for the CDR3: TGTGCCAGCAGTGGGCCCGCAGTCTACGAGCAGTACTTC. This gives the protein CASSGPAVYEQYF. The rearrangement uses TRBV2 and TRBJ2-7; D call uncertain. Germline CDR1 and CDR2: SNHLY and FYNNEI. The CDR3 extends over 13 amino acids. The germline V and J ends were trimmed by 4 bases and 3 bases, with 10 bases remaining between them.

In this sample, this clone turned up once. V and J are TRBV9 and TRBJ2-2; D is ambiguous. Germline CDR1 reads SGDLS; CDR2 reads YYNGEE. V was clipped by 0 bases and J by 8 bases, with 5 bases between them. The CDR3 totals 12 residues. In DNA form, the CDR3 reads TGTGCCAGCAGCGTAGGTATGGGGGAGCTGTTTTTT. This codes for CASSVGMGELFF. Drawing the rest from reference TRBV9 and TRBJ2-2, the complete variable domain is DSGVTQTPKHLITATGQRVTLRCSPRSGDLSVYWYQQSLDQGLQFLIQYYNGEERAKGNILERFSAQQFPDLHSELNLSSLELGDSALYFCASSVGMGELFFGEGSRLTVL.

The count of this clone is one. As DNA, the CDR3 is TGTGCCAGCAGCGCTAGTAACAATTCACCCCTCCACTTT. This translates into CASSASNNSPLHF. The chain joins TRBV9 to TRBJ1-6; D is uncertain. The germline gives CDR1 SGDLS, CDR2 YYNGEE. V lost 3 bases to trimming and J lost 7 bases, with 8 bases between them. CDR3 length: 13 amino acids.